This T cell receptor (beta chain) came from a study of OX40 agonist ivuxolimab in advanced cancers. Method: immunoSEQ multiplex PCR; TCRdb's copy keeps in-frame clones and lacks some. Here the sample spans just over 40,000 clones, 88% being singletons. This sequence originates from an adult with an advanced solid tumor such as melanoma, head and neck, liver or kidney cancer. Sequencing was performed on CD4+ or CD8+ T cells sorted from blood, taken in a trial of the OX40 agonist ivuxolimab.

The CDR3 region has the DNA TGTGCCAGCAGTTTAGGGGACACTGAAGCTTTCTTT. Protein sequence: CASSLGDTEAFF. This sequence joins TRBV28 and TRBJ1-1, with D hard to call. The V and J ends lost 2 bases and 3 bases respectively, with 4 bases between them. The CDR3 contains 12 residues. CDR1 is MDHEN and CDR2 is SYDVKM in the germline V gene.